This T cell receptor (beta chain) was identified during a study of response to subunit inactivated influenza vaccine. CDR1 is DFQATT and CDR2 is SNEGSKA in the germline V gene (reference sequence). With V trimmed by 0 bases and J by 12 bases, 11 bases remained unmatched. This CDR3 comprises 15 residues. Study findings and constraints: It was the authors' suggestion that each seasonal influenza vaccination recruits few new T cells.

TCRdb reprocessed the RT-PCR reads with MiXCR, giving one entry per CDR3 protein. The sample holds roughly 700,000 distinct CDR3 sequences, 15% to 18% seen once. Note on this clonotype: The antigen is not known.

The rearrangement joins TRBV20-1 to TRBJ2-2, with 9 bases matching TRBD1. The source was PBMCs from blood, collected 11 to 12 days after vaccination. The TCR originated in a man aged 45-60 years who received an inactivated influenza vaccine. The CDR3 DNA sequence: TGCAGTGCTAGAGATTTGGGACAGGGTTTCAGGCAGCTGTTTTTT. Translation: CSARDLGQGFRQLFF.